The rows below give T cell receptor beta chains drawn from one sample of a study of glioma-infiltrating T cells. TCRdb re-analysed the multiplex PCR reads in MiXCR, keeping a single row per CDR3 protein. The table has roughly 350,000 distinct CDR3 sequences, roughly two fifths seen once. The source material was glioma tissue, nonneoplastic brain tissue, or PBMCs (not recorded which). These receptors all stem from a human donor with low-grade glioma or glioblastoma, undergoing nonglioma brain surgery, or in good health (not recorded which). The CDR3 runs from the conserved cysteine through the conserved F or W. Each record gives: clone size, J gene, V gene, D gene, CDR3 protein, CDR3 DNA. D genes are given only for firm matches. A clone size is listed for some rows: how often the clone was seen (once, few, many), or a class if it is expanded.

clone size: NA
J gene: TRBJ2-1
V gene: TRBV20-1
D gene: NA
CDR3 protein: CSATRGESPWKQFF
CDR3 DNA: TGCAGTGCCACGAGGGGGGAGTCCCCTTGGAAGCAGTTCTTC

clone size: few
J gene: TRBJ1-1
V gene: TRBV20-1
D gene: TRBD1
CDR3 protein: CSGRDSWDTEAFF
CDR3 DNA: TGCAGTGGTAGGGACAGCTGGGACACTGAAGCTTTCTTT

clone size: NA
J gene: TRBJ1-2
V gene: TRBV10-3
D gene: NA
CDR3 protein: CAISYRTGTLANYGYTF
CDR3 DNA: TGTGCCATCAGTTATCGGACGGGGACGCTAGCTAACTATGGCTACACCTTC

clone size: NA
J gene: TRBJ2-1
V gene: TRBV25-1
D gene: NA
CDR3 protein: CTRSERNRDNEQFF
CDR3 DNA: TGTACCAGAAGTGAGCGGAATCGGGACAATGAGCAGTTCTTC

clone size: NA
J gene: TRBJ1-1
V gene: TRBV29-1
D gene: NA
CDR3 protein: CSVEGSNLGRLAFF
CDR3 DNA: TGCAGCGTTGAGGGGTCTAATCTGGGGAGGTTAGCTTTCTTT

clone size: few
J gene: TRBJ2-1
V gene: TRBV20-1
D gene: NA
CDR3 protein: CSARRANSYNEQFF
CDR3 DNA: TGCAGTGCTAGAAGAGCAAACTCCTACAATGAGCAGTTCTTC

clone size: once
J gene: TRBJ2-7
V gene: TRBV20-1
D gene: TRBD2
CDR3 protein: CSASDSGRPTYEQYF
CDR3 DNA: TGCAGTGCTAGCGATAGCGGGAGGCCCACCTACGAGCAGTACTTC

clone size: NA
J gene: TRBJ1-2
V gene: TRBV4-1
D gene: TRBD1
CDR3 protein: CASSHSDRDNGYTF
CDR3 DNA: TGCGCCAGCAGCCATTCGGACAGGGATAATGGCTACACCTTC

clone size: NA
J gene: TRBJ1-1
V gene: TRBV20-1
D gene: TRBD1
CDR3 protein: CSARRLGTGVTEAFF
CDR3 DNA: TGCAGTGCTAGAAGGTTAGGGACAGGGGTAACTGAAGCTTTCTTT

clone size: NA
J gene: TRBJ2-2
V gene: TRBV7-9
D gene: NA
CDR3 protein: CASSSDRGFTGELFF
CDR3 DNA: TGTGCCAGCAGCTCGGACAGAGGGTTCACCGGGGAGCTGTTTTTT

clone size: NA
J gene: TRBJ2-3
V gene: TRBV10-3
D gene: TRBD2
CDR3 protein: CAIRQREELADTQYF
CDR3 DNA: TGTGCCATCAGGCAGCGGGAGGAGCTCGCAGATACGCAGTATTTT

clone size: many
J gene: TRBJ1-2
V gene: TRBV28
D gene: NA
CDR3 protein: CASSLQDKAYGYTF
CDR3 DNA: TGTGCCAGCAGTTTACAGGACAAAGCCTATGGCTACACCTTC

clone size: NA
J gene: TRBJ2-7
V gene: TRBV4-1
D gene: TRBD1
CDR3 protein: CASSRTLDREYEQYF
CDR3 DNA: TGCGCCAGCAGCCGTACTTTGGACAGGGAGTACGAGCAGTACTTC

clone size: NA
J gene: TRBJ2-3
V gene: TRBV12-3/TRBV12-4
D gene: TRBD2
CDR3 protein: CASSSLAGGPTHTQYF
CDR3 DNA: TGTGCCAGCAGTTCCCTAGCGGGAGGGCCGACACATACGCAGTATTTT

clone size: NA
J gene: TRBJ1-1
V gene: TRBV19
D gene: NA
CDR3 protein: CASSRRLTQLNTEAFF
CDR3 DNA: TGTGCCAGTAGTAGGAGACTTACGCAACTGAACACTGAAGCTTTCTTT

clone size: NA
J gene: TRBJ1-1
V gene: TRBV2
D gene: NA
CDR3 protein: CASKADMNTEAFF
CDR3 DNA: TGTGCCAGCAAAGCAGACATGAACACTGAAGCTTTCTTT

clone size: NA
J gene: TRBJ2-6
V gene: TRBV27
D gene: TRBD1
CDR3 protein: CASSSPYGDRNSGANVLTF
CDR3 DNA: TGTGCCAGCAGTTCGCCTTACGGGGACAGGAATTCTGGGGCCAACGTCCTGACTTTC

clone size: few
J gene: TRBJ1-3
V gene: TRBV7-8
D gene: NA
CDR3 protein: CASSLISGSGNTIYF
CDR3 DNA: TGTGCCAGCAGCTTAATATCTGGGTCGGGAAACACCATATATTTT

clone size: once
J gene: TRBJ2-2
V gene: TRBV7-2
D gene: TRBD1
CDR3 protein: CASSPIGTVNTGELFF
CDR3 DNA: TGTGCCAGCAGCCCAATAGGGACAGTAAACACCGGGGAGCTGTTTTTT

clone size: many
J gene: TRBJ2-3
V gene: TRBV20-1
D gene: TRBD2
CDR3 protein: CSVSSPSGSTDTQYF
CDR3 DNA: TGCAGTGTTAGCTCCCCTAGCGGGAGCACAGATACGCAGTATTTT

clone size: NA
J gene: TRBJ1-2
V gene: TRBV25-1
D gene: TRBD1
CDR3 protein: CASSLWRQGGGYTF
CDR3 DNA: TGTGCCAGCAGTTTATGGAGGCAGGGGGGTGGCTACACCTTC

clone size: NA
J gene: TRBJ2-1
V gene: TRBV3-1
D gene: NA
CDR3 protein: CASSYRDWSSYNKQFF
CDR3 DNA: TGTGCCAGCAGTTATCGGGACTGGAGCTCCTACAATAAGCAGTTCTTC

clone size: many
J gene: TRBJ2-3
V gene: TRBV27
D gene: NA
CDR3 protein: CASSSLYNPGGGTDTQYF
CDR3 DNA: TGTGCCAGCAGTTCATTATACAACCCAGGGGGGGGCACAGATACGCAGTATTTT

clone size: NA
J gene: TRBJ2-1
V gene: TRBV4-2
D gene: TRBD2
CDR3 protein: CASSQGSVGGSFLANEQFF
CDR3 DNA: TGTGCCAGCAGCCAAGGATCTGTTGGCGGGAGTTTCCTGGCGAATGAGCAGTTCTTC

clone size: once
J gene: TRBJ2-3
V gene: TRBV3-1
D gene: TRBD2
CDR3 protein: CASSPGLAGMTQYF
CDR3 DNA: TGTGCCAGCAGCCCCGGACTAGCGGGGATGACGCAGTATTTT

clone size: NA
J gene: TRBJ2-3
V gene: TRBV12-3/TRBV12-4
D gene: TRBD2
CDR3 protein: CASRKTSTSGVSTDTQYF
CDR3 DNA: TGTGCCAGCAGAAAGACCTCGACTAGCGGGGTAAGCACAGATACGCAGTATTTT

clone size: few
J gene: TRBJ2-5
V gene: TRBV28
D gene: TRBD1
CDR3 protein: CASSTRDSRQETQYF
CDR3 DNA: TGTGCCAGCAGTACTCGGGACAGCCGTCAAGAGACCCAGTACTTC

clone size: NA
J gene: TRBJ1-2
V gene: TRBV14
D gene: NA
CDR3 protein: CASSPLGGVDSGYTF
CDR3 DNA: TGTGCCAGCAGCCCCCTCGGAGGGGTGGATTCTGGCTACACCTTC

clone size: NA
J gene: TRBJ1-1
V gene: TRBV20-1
D gene: TRBD1
CDR3 protein: CSAGSGTGNPEAFF
CDR3 DNA: TGCAGTGCTGGATCCGGGACAGGGAACCCTGAAGCTTTCTTC

clone size: NA
J gene: TRBJ2-1
V gene: TRBV5-4
D gene: NA
CDR3 protein: CASSFPGTDYNEQFF
CDR3 DNA: TGTGCCAGCAGCTTCCCTGGGACCGACTACAATGAGCAGTTCTTC

clone size: few
J gene: TRBJ2-1
V gene: TRBV6-2/TRBV6-3
D gene: TRBD2
CDR3 protein: CAGSGTTLFNEQFF
CDR3 DNA: TGTGCCGGATCTGGGACTACCCTGTTCAATGAGCAGTTCTTC

clone size: few
J gene: TRBJ2-2
V gene: TRBV28
D gene: TRBD1
CDR3 protein: CASSLVGPGTANTGELFF
CDR3 DNA: TGTGCCAGCAGTTTAGTAGGACCCGGGACAGCTAACACCGGGGAGCTGTTTTTT

clone size: once
J gene: TRBJ1-2
V gene: TRBV27
D gene: NA
CDR3 protein: CASSNDRGYNF
CDR3 DNA: TGTGCCAGCAGCAACGACAGAGGCTACAACTTC

clone size: NA
J gene: TRBJ2-7
V gene: TRBV20-1
D gene: NA
CDR3 protein: CSAQHRVSYEQYF
CDR3 DNA: TGCAGTGCCCAGCACCGGGTTTCCTACGAGCAGTACTTC

clone size: NA
J gene: TRBJ2-7
V gene: TRBV7-3
D gene: TRBD2
CDR3 protein: CASSRSGSGPYEQYF
CDR3 DNA: TGTGCCAGCAGCCGTAGCGGGAGCGGCCCCTACGAGCAGTACTTC

clone size: many
J gene: TRBJ1-2
V gene: TRBV6-1
D gene: NA
CDR3 protein: CASSTLRGDYGYTF
CDR3 DNA: TGTGCCAGCAGCACACTCCGGGGGGATTATGGCTACACCTTC

clone size: NA
J gene: TRBJ2-1
V gene: TRBV18
D gene: NA
CDR3 protein: CASSRTTGRYEQFF
CDR3 DNA: TGTGCCAGCTCGCGGACCACGGGAAGATATGAGCAGTTCTTC

clone size: NA
J gene: TRBJ2-1
V gene: TRBV27
D gene: NA
CDR3 protein: CASSLGRRPSSRAGNEQFF
CDR3 DNA: TGTGCCAGCAGTTTAGGACGGCGCCCATCAAGCAGGGCTGGGAACGAGCAGTTCTTC

clone size: NA
J gene: TRBJ1-1
V gene: TRBV10-3
D gene: TRBD1
CDR3 protein: CATRQGASSPNTEAFF
CDR3 DNA: TGTGCCACCAGACAGGGGGCGAGTAGTCCAAACACTGAAGCTTTCTTT

clone size: NA
J gene: TRBJ1-6
V gene: TRBV4-3
D gene: NA
CDR3 protein: CASTSSTRETNSPLHF
CDR3 DNA: TGCGCCAGCACCTCAAGCACCAGGGAGACTAATTCACCCCTCCACTTT

clone size: NA
J gene: TRBJ2-1
V gene: TRBV4-2
D gene: NA
CDR3 protein: CASTPVFRDLGEQFF
CDR3 DNA: TGTGCCAGCACCCCAGTTTTCAGGGATTTGGGTGAGCAGTTCTTC

clone size: many
J gene: TRBJ2-7
V gene: TRBV6-2/TRBV6-3
D gene: TRBD1
CDR3 protein: CASTRTGTYEQYF
CDR3 DNA: TGTGCCAGCACTCGGACAGGAACCTACGAGCAGTACTTC

clone size: many
J gene: TRBJ2-5
V gene: TRBV20-1
D gene: NA
CDR3 protein: CSARDSKGSETQYF
CDR3 DNA: TGCAGTGCTAGAGATTCTAAGGGTTCAGAGACCCAGTACTTC

clone size: many
J gene: TRBJ2-7
V gene: TRBV6-1
D gene: TRBD1
CDR3 protein: CASSIRGRLPYEQYF
CDR3 DNA: TGTGCCAGCAGTATCAGGGGGCGCTTACCCTACGAGCAGTACTTC

clone size: NA
J gene: TRBJ1-5
V gene: TRBV20-1
D gene: TRBD1
CDR3 protein: CSATDRVNSNQPQHF
CDR3 DNA: TGCAGTGCAACGGACAGGGTGAATAGCAATCAGCCCCAGCATTTT

clone size: few
J gene: TRBJ1-1
V gene: TRBV28
D gene: NA
CDR3 protein: CASSLEVRGYTEAFF
CDR3 DNA: TGTGCCAGCAGTTTAGAGGTCAGGGGCTACACTGAAGCTTTCTTT